This TCR beta chain was sequenced during a study of response to subunit inactivated influenza vaccine (dated by TCRdb to between 2018 and 2020). In terms of the full investigation: Deep quantitative profiling of the T cell receptor repertoire was used in the study to follow responses to a trivalent subunit inactivated influenza vaccine. Overall results and qualifications from the work: The authors suggested that each seasonal influenza vaccination may recruit only a limited number of new T cells.

Library preparation was by RT-PCR. Sequencing relied on an Illumina HiSeq 2500. Starting from the raw public reads, TCRdb applied fastp trimming at Q25, assembled clones with MiXCR and retained in-frame beta chains. Every CDR3 protein is listed once, alongside the most common genes and DNA of its rows. The sample table shows about 190,000 distinct CDR3 sequences, and around 15% are seen once. The ten largest clones capture roughly 24% of the sample. Details on this clonotype: Its binding antigen is unknown. No base quality values were provided; no much bigger clone lies one nucleotide off.

Trimming takes 3 bases off V and 7 bases off J; junction bases not matched to a gene: 6. CDR1 and CDR2 were assigned from the germline V gene (reference sequence) as DFQATT and SNEGSKA. The CDR3 contains 12 residues, cysteine and phenylalanine counted. The retained sequence is limited to the CDR3, 36 bases, with the frame set at the first base. The chain uses TRBV20-1 and TRBJ2-7; 7 bases in the middle match TRBD2. The material sequenced was CD8+ T cells sorted from PBMCs, taken around 5 days after vaccination. The TCR sequence derives from a man in his fifties who received an inactivated influenza vaccine. Donor details come from another sample of the same person, matched by shared clones. The CDR3 here reads CSASDTSAEQYF. The sequenced DNA: TGCAGTGCTAGTGACACTAGCGCTGAGCAGTACTTC.